The 29 T cell receptor beta chains below were found in one sample sequenced in a study of cytotoxic CD8 clonotypes in ibrutinib-treated CLL. The data were produced by immunoSEQ multiplex PCR, yet TCRdb's version contains in-frame clones alone and is incomplete. The data show approximately 300,000 clones, 80% seen once. This specimen was PBMCs, taken before ibrutinib treatment. All receptors come from a human donor with chronic lymphocytic leukemia.

In regard to this clone: At one of its ends the junction is not consistent with the germline gene, which may arise from a read error. The chain combines TRBV2 with TRBJ2-5; D is unresolved. Germline V gene data show CDR1 as SNHLY and CDR2 as FYNNEI. The CDR3 is made up of 14 amino acids. The CDR3 loop reads CASSESTRLETRDF. The CDR3 DNA follows: TGTGCCAGCAGTGAATCTACTCGGTTAGAGACCCGGGACTTC.

V and J are TRBV5-1 and TRBJ2-5, with 7 bases identical to TRBD1. The junction had 14 bases not matched to a gene; V was cut back by 4 bases and J by 5 bases. In germline, CDR1 is SGHRS, CDR2 YFSETQ. The length of the CDR3 is 16 residues. The CDR3 sequence is CASSPRQGMATETQYF. CDR3 sequence (DNA): TGCGCCAGCAGCCCCCGACAGGGAATGGCCACGGAGACCCAGTACTTC.

The chain has TRBV11-2 and TRBJ2-3; D is undetermined. The CDR3 contains 13 residues. V was cut by 5 bases and J by 6 bases, with 12 bases left in between. Germline V gives CDR1 SGHAT, CDR2 FQNNGV. The CDR3 nucleotides are TGTGCCAGCAGCCCCCAGGTCCGGGATACGCAGTATTTT. Protein: CASSPQVRDTQYF.

This rearrangement joins TRBV30 to TRBJ2-2; D may be TRBD1 (6 bases). The CDR3 has 15 residues. Germline loops: CDR1 GTSNPN, CDR2 SVGIG (reference sequence). V was clipped by 5 bases and J by 8 bases, with 21 bases between them. The DNA of the CDR3 is TGTGCCTGGCAGCCGGGACAAAACGATAGGGGGGAGCTGTTTTTT. This translates into CAWQPGQNDRGELFF.

The CDR3 nucleotides are TGTGCCAGTGGCCAGGGTAGCACAGATACGCAGTATTTT. Residues: CASGQGSTDTQYF. The chain employs TRBV19 and TRBJ2-3; D is possibly TRBD1 (5 bases). CDR3 length equals 13 residues. V was shortened by 8 bases and J by 0 bases, with 9 bases between the two germline ends. CDR1 is LNHDA and CDR2 is SQIVND in the germline V gene (reference sequence).

This chain connects TRBV14 to TRBJ1-1; D uncertain. Trimming took off 0 bases at V and 3 bases at J, with 8 bases between the two ends. The CDR3 sequence is 14 residues long. Germline loops: CDR1 SGHDN, CDR2 FVKESK. CDR3: CASSQDQSDTEAFF. The CDR3 nucleotides are TGTGCCAGCAGCCAAGATCAATCAGACACTGAAGCTTTCTTT.

The chain employs TRBV4-1 and TRBJ2-3, with D uncertain. This CDR3 spans 14 amino acids. The V end was cut by 1 base, the J end by 4 bases, with 9 bases between. Germline V CDR1 and CDR2: MGHRA, YSYEKL. CDR3 coding DNA: TGCGCCAGCAGCCAAGGGGCTTTCTCAGATACGCAGTATTTT. This gives the protein CASSQGAFSDTQYF.

The rearrangement uses TRBV6-1 and TRBJ2-7; the D gene could be TRBD1 or TRBD2 (5 bases each). Trimming shortened V by 8 bases and J by 5 bases, and 10 bases separated the two germline ends. The CDR3 is 11 amino acids. CDR1 MNHNS and CDR2 SASEGT come from the germline V gene. The CDR3: CASWGTHEQYF. The CDR3 bases are TGTGCCAGCTGGGGGACCCACGAGCAGTACTTC.

The chain combines TRBV14 with TRBJ2-7; weak D call: TRBD1 (5 bases). V was trimmed by 6 bases and J by 11 bases, leaving 20 bases between them. CDR1 is SGHDN, CDR2 FVKESK, per germline. This CDR3 has 13 residues. CDR3 nucleotide sequence: TGTGCCAGCAGTCCCGGCAGGGTAGCTCTTAAGTACTTC. It is translated as CASSPGRVALKYF.

This clone was recorded a few times. This sample includes further DNA sequences coding for the same CDR3. The chain couples TRBV5-1 to TRBJ2-7; D is unresolved. Per the germline V gene, CDR1 is SGHRS and CDR2 is YFSETQ. The V end was cut by 0 bases, the J end by 7 bases, with 11 bases between. This CDR3 has 13 amino acids. The CDR3 sequence is CASSLGSLGEQYF. Written as DNA, the CDR3 is TGCGCCAGCAGCTTGGGCAGCCTGGGTGAGCAGTACTTC.

The chain's CDR3 is CASKNLTNYGYTF. The CDR3 DNA reads as TGTGCCAGCAAAAACCTAACTAACTATGGCTACACCTTC. The genes are TRBV5-8 and TRBJ1-2, with no clear D. The CDR3 loop spans 13 amino acids. CDR1 and CDR2 (germline): SGHTS, YDEGEE. V was clipped by 6 bases and J by 0 bases, with 9 bases between them.

The rearrangement uses TRBV7-2 and TRBJ2-7, with 11 bases that match TRBD2. Trimming took 4 bases from V and 3 from J; bases not matched to a gene: 5. Germline V gene sequence: CDR1 SGHTA, CDR2 FQGNSA. The CDR3 is 15 amino acids. CDR3 sequence: CASSSLAGGIYEQYF. In nucleotides, the CDR3 is TGTGCCAGCAGCTCGTTAGCGGGGGGGATCTACGAGCAGTACTTC.

This chain uses TRBV5-4 with TRBJ2-5; the match to TRBD2 covers 9 bases. Germline V gene sequence: CDR1 SGHNT, CDR2 YYREEE (reference sequence). The CDR3 runs 15 residues. The junction had 5 bases not matched to a gene; V was cut back by 0 bases and J by 5 bases. The CDR3 loop is CASSLVVAGAETQYF. CDR3 DNA: TGTGCCAGCAGCTTGGTAGTAGCGGGAGCCGAGACCCAGTACTTC. The variable domain in full, with the rest retrieved from reference TRBV5-4 and TRBJ2-5, is ETGVTQSPTHLIKTRGQQVTLRCSSQSGHNTVSWYQQALGQGPQFIFQYYREEENGRGNFPPRFSGLQFPNYSSELNVNALELDDSALYLCASSLVVAGAETQYFGPGTRLLVL.

The V call is TRBV10-3, the J call TRBJ1-2, with TRBD1 as a possible D gene (5 bases). The V gene lost 10 bases and the J gene lost 6 bases, with 12 bases spanning the gap. The CDR3 is made up of 11 amino acids. The germline CDR1 and CDR2 sequences are ENHRY and SYGVKD. The CDR3 here is CATRRVNGYTF. As DNA, the CDR3 is TGTGCCACCCGCAGGGTGAATGGCTACACCTTC.

V usage is TRBV27 and J usage is TRBJ2-6; maybe TRBD1 (6 bases). Trimming shortened V by 2 bases and J by 1 base, and 21 bases separated the two germline ends. In germline, CDR1 is MNHEY, CDR2 SMNVEV (reference sequence). This CDR3 spans 20 amino acids. In DNA, the CDR3 is TGTGCCAGCAGTTTAGTTGGCCCCGCAGGGGCCGTATCTGGGGCCAACGTCCTGACTTTC. Encoded protein: CASSLVGPAGAVSGANVLTF.

This clone appeared a single time. CDR3 amino acids: CASSLTAAGGQGYTF. Written as DNA, the CDR3 is TGTGCCAGCAGTTTAACGGCGGCTGGCGGTCAAGGCTACACCTTC. The genes are TRBV28 and TRBJ1-2, with unresolved D. Germline CDR1 reads MDHEN; CDR2 reads SYDVKM. The CDR3 is 15 amino acids. V was cut by 2 bases and J by 8 bases, with 18 bases left in between.

The genes are TRBV5-8 and TRBJ2-5, with 10 positions matching TRBD1. Germline-derived CDR1 and CDR2 are SGHTS and YDEGEE. This CDR3 is 15 amino acids long. Trimming at V came to 2 bases and at J to 6 bases, leaving 7 bases not matched to a gene. CDR3 nucleotide sequence: TGTGCCAGCAGCTTCTTGACAGGGGGCTTCAAGACCCAGTACTTC. It translates to CASSFLTGGFKTQYF.

The sample holds a few counts of this clone. The rearrangement uses TRBV5-1 and TRBJ2-1; weak D call: TRBD1 (5 bases). CDR1 and CDR2 from the germline V gene are SGHRS and YFSETQ. V was pared by 2 bases and J by 5 bases, with 11 bases between. The CDR3 totals 14 residues. Here the CDR3 DNA reads TGCGCCAGCAGCTTTCGGGCAGGGAACAATGAGCAGTTCTTC. This encodes CASSFRAGNNEQFF.

The chain joins TRBV9 to TRBJ2-6; the match to TRBD1 covers 8 bases. V lost 4 bases, J lost 0 bases, and 6 bases stayed unmatched. The CDR3 is made up of 17 amino acids. Germline CDR1 is SGDLS and CDR2 is YYNGEE. CDR3 sequence (DNA): TGTGCCAGCAGCCTGGGGACAGGACGCTCTGGGGCCAACGTCCTGACTTTC. As protein: CASSLGTGRSGANVLTF.

The CDR3 region is CASTDRSGGRTEAFF. The CDR3 coding sequence is TGTGCCAGTACCGATCGATCTGGGGGGCGGACTGAAGCTTTCTTT. V usage is TRBV19 and J usage is TRBJ1-1; possible D gene TRBD1, 6 bases. Trimming removed 7 bases at V and 5 bases at J, with 20 bases between. CDR1 and CDR2 from the germline V gene are LNHDA and SQIVND (reference sequence). The length of the CDR3 is 15 residues.

The chain uses TRBV4-3 and TRBJ1-2; 7 bases agree with TRBD1. Germline values: CDR1 LGHNA, CDR2 YSLEER. After removal of 0 bases from V and 5 bases from J, the junction contained 3 bases not matched to a gene. The CDR3 spans 14 residues. The CDR3 DNA reads as TGCGCCAGCAGCCAAGAGGCAGGGGGTTATGGCTACACCTTC. Translation: CASSQEAGGYGYTF.

V is TRBV6-5 and J is TRBJ2-7; D unclear. The CDR3 spans 13 residues. V shed 6 bases and J shed 2 bases, with 11 bases lying between them. Germline V gene data show CDR1 as MNHEY and CDR2 as SVGAGI. The CDR3 nucleotides are TGTGCCAGCAGGCTCGGATTTACCTACGAGCAGTACTTC. Protein product: CASRLGFTYEQYF.

V and J are TRBV4-3 and TRBJ2-1; TRBD2 is a possible D gene (6 bases). V was clipped by 0 bases and J by 0 bases, with 15 bases between them. Germline-derived CDR1 and CDR2 are LGHNA and YSLEER. The CDR3 consists of 18 residues. The CDR3 nucleotides are TGCGCCAGCAGCCAAGATTGGGCTAGCGCCAGCTCCTACAATGAGCAGTTCTTC. It is translated as CASSQDWASASSYNEQFF.

The rearrangement uses TRBV6-6 and TRBJ1-1; D gene unclear. CDR3 length: 15 residues. V shed 1 base and J shed 11 bases, with 20 bases lying between them. Looked up from germline, CDR1 is MNHNY and CDR2 is SVGAGI (reference sequence). The CDR3 is CASSYLPVFRSLAFF. The CDR3 DNA sequence: TGTGCCAGCAGTTACTTACCGGTATTCCGAAGTTTGGCTTTCTTT.

The V call is TRBV5-4, the J call TRBJ1-2; a weak D match, TRBD1 (5 bases). This CDR3 spans 15 amino acids. V gave up 1 base and J gave up 2 bases, with 12 bases separating them. Germline CDR1 and CDR2: SGHNT and YYREEE (reference sequence). CDR3 protein: CASSLMFRDNYGYTF. CDR3 nucleotide sequence: TGTGCCAGCAGCTTGATGTTCAGGGACAACTATGGCTACACCTTC. Looking up the rest from reference TRBV5-4 and TRBJ1-2 gives the full variable domain: ETGVTQSPTHLIKTRGQQVTLRCSSQSGHNTVSWYQQALGQGPQFIFQYYREEENGRGNFPPRFSGLQFPNYSSELNVNALELDDSALYLCASSLMFRDNYGYTFGSGTRLTVV.

This chain uses TRBV7-9 with TRBJ2-6, with a tentative D call TRBD2 (5 bases). CDR3 length: 15 residues. V gave up 9 bases and J gave up 3 bases, with 15 bases separating them. Germline loops: CDR1 SEHNR, CDR2 FQNEAQ (reference sequence). The CDR3, as DNA: TGTGCCAGTCTTGAACCGGGGAGTGGGGCCAACGTCCTGACTTTC. It translates to CASLEPGSGANVLTF.

The chain is built from TRBV7-9 and TRBJ2-7; D is ambiguous. Germline CDR1 reads SEHNR; CDR2 reads FQNEAQ (reference sequence). V shed 4 bases and J shed 4 bases, with 11 bases lying between them. The CDR3 is 13 residues long. CDR3 bases: TGTGCCAGCAGCTACGGCTCAATTTACGAGCAGTACTTC. Its translation is CASSYGSIYEQYF.

This clone was seen once. CDR3: CASSVGEGIYTDTQYF. The CDR3 DNA reads TGTGCCAGCAGCGTAGGGGAGGGGATTTACACAGATACGCAGTATTTT. The gene calls are TRBV9 and TRBJ2-3, with 7 positions matching TRBD2. The CDR3 extends over 16 amino acids. Germline assignment: CDR1 SGDLS and CDR2 YYNGEE. The V gene end was trimmed by 0 bases and the J gene end by 2 bases; junction bases not matched to a gene: 6.

The chain employs TRBV7-9 and TRBJ1-2, with 8 bases lining up with TRBD1. Germline CDR1 and CDR2: SEHNR and FQNEAQ (reference sequence). This CDR3 has 14 amino acids. Germline trimming cut 5 bases from V and 5 bases from J; bases unmatched to any gene: 7. The CDR3 here is CASSPGQGPYGYTF. DNA of the CDR3: TGTGCCAGCAGCCCAGGACAGGGTCCGTATGGCTACACCTTC.